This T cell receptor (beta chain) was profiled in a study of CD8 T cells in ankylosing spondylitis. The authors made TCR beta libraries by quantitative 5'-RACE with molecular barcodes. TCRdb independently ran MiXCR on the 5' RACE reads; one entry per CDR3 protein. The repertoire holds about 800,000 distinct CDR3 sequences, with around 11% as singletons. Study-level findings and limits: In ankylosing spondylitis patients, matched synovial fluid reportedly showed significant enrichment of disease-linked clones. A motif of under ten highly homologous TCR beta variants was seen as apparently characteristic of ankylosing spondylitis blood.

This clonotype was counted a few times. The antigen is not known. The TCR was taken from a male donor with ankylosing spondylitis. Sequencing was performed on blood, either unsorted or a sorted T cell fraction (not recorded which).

CDR3 in DNA: TGCGCCAGCAGCTTGGAGGGAAACCTGGGTCAGCCCCAGCATTTT. Its translation is CASSLEGNLGQPQHF. This chain uses TRBV5-1 with TRBJ1-5; no definite D call. Germline-derived CDR1 and CDR2 are SGHRS and YFSETQ. The length of the CDR3 is 15 residues. V was trimmed by 0 bases and J by 6 bases, leaving 13 bases between them.